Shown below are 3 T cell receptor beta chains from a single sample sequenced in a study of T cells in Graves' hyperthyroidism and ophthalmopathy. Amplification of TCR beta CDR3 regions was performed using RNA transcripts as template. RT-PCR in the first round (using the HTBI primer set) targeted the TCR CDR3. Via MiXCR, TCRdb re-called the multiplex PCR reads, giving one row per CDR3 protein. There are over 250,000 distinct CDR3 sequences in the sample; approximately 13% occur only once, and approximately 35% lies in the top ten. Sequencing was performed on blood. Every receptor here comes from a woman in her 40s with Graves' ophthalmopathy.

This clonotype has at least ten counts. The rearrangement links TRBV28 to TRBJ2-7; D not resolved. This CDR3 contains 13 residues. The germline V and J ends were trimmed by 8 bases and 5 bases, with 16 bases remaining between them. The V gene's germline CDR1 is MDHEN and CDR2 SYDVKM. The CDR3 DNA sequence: TGTGCCAGCCTTGATGTGGGCCAGGACGAGCAGTACTTC. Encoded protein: CASLDVGQDEQYF.

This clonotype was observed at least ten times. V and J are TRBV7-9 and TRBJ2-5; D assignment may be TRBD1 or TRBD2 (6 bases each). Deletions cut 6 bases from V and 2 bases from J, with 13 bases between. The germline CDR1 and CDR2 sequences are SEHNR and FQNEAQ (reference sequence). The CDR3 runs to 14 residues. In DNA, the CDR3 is TGTGCCAGCAGACAGGGACTCCTACAAGAGACCCAGTACTTC. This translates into CASRQGLLQETQYF. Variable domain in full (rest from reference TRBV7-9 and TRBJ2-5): DTGVSQNPRHKITKRGQNVTFRCDPISEHNRLYWYRQTLGQGPEFLTYFQNEAQLEKSRLLSDRFSAERPKGSFSTLEIQRTEQGDSAMYLCASRQGLLQETQYFGPGTRLLVL.

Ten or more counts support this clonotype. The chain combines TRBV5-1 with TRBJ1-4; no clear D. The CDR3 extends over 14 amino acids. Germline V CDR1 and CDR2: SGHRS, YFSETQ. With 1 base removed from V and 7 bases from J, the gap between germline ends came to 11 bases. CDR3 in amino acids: CASSLMATGEKLFF. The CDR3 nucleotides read TGCGCCAGCAGCTTGATGGCCACGGGTGAAAAACTGTTTTTT.